The T cell receptor beta chain described here comes from a study of shared clonotypes between healthy human individuals. The authors split each subset's genomic DNA evenly across several immunoSEQ plates. TCRdb's copy holds only in-frame clones and misses some; the assay was immunoSEQ multiplex PCR. The profile shows 2 million to 2.5 million clones, 90% to 96% of them singletons. V was clipped by 6 bases and J by 5 bases, with 13 bases between them. This CDR3 region has 13 residues. CDR1 is SNHLY and CDR2 is FYNNEI in the germline V gene. Sequenced: naive CD4+ T cells sorted from blood. As to subset: CD45RA+ positively selected. The TCR sequence derives from a man aged 18-30 years in good health. V and J are TRBV2 and TRBJ2-5, with D hard to call. Here the CDR3 DNA reads TGTGCCAGCAGGTCAGAGGTCGGCGAGACCCAGTACTTC. It is translated as CASRSEVGETQYF.